Below are 7 T cell receptor beta chains sequenced from a single sample in a study of technical replicates of blood from a few donors (dated by TCRdb to the late 2010s). The method was the immunoSEQ multiplex PCR assay. This is the immuneACCESS table as TCRdb keeps it, with only in-frame sequences that have V and J called. A part of the clones is gone; compared with another copy, unresolved V genes explain less than half, and the rest is unexplained. The sample records about 59,000 clones, over 85% of which are singletons. The ten largest make up around 4.2% of the sample. The sequenced sample was PBMCs. The source is a human donor in good health. Some clones in this sample may be carry-over from other donors' samples.

The rearrangement joins TRBV4-1 to TRBJ1-6; 9 nucleotides agree with TRBD1. The J segment lost 7 bases and the V segment lost 4 bases, leaving 20 bases of the junction unmatched. Germline assignment: CDR1 MGHRA and CDR2 YSYEKL. This CDR3 region has 20 residues. CDR3 sequence reads: CASSRADGTGRLIGNSPLHF. The CDR3 nucleotides read TGCGCCAGCAGCCGAGCGGACGGGACAGGGCGACTAATTGGGAATTCACCCCTCCACTTT.

CDR3 in amino acids: CASKPGTGGNQPQHF. The CDR3 DNA follows: TGTGCCAGCAAGCCAGGGACAGGGGGGAATCAGCCCCAGCATTTT. The rearrangement uses TRBV2 and TRBJ1-5; 11 positions match TRBD1. V lost 7 bases to trimming and J lost 4 bases; unmatched junction nucleotides: 6. This CDR3 has 15 amino acids. The germline V gene has CDR1 SNHLY and CDR2 FYNNEI. Full variable domain (missing parts from reference TRBV2 and TRBJ1-5): EPEVTQTPSHQVTQMGQEVILRCVPISNHLYFYWYRQILGQKVEFLVSFYNNEISEKSEIFDDQFSVERPDGSNFTLKIRSTKLEDSAMYFCASKPGTGGNQPQHFGDGTRLSIL.

V usage is TRBV7-9 and J usage is TRBJ2-1; the D gene is possibly TRBD2 (5 bases). Germline V gene lookup returns CDR1 SEHNR and CDR2 FQNEAQ (reference sequence). The CDR3 runs to 11 residues. V lost 5 bases and J 9 bases, leaving 8 bases between the germline ends. The CDR3 DNA follows: TGTGCCAGCAGCCCGAGCGGTGAGCAGTTCTTC. It codes for CASSPSGEQFF.

The chain recombines TRBV10-3 with TRBJ1-1, with 12 bases fitting TRBD1. The V gene's germline CDR1 is ENHRY and CDR2 SYGVKD. V lost 10 bases to trimming and J lost 1 base; unmatched junction nucleotides: 4. The CDR3 covers 14 residues. The CDR3 spells CATGDRGQNTEAFF. The DNA for the CDR3 is TGTGCCACTGGGGACAGGGGGCAGAACACTGAAGCTTTCTTT.

V and J are TRBV6-6 and TRBJ2-2; D not resolved. Germline CDR1 is MNHNY and CDR2 is SVGAGI (reference sequence). V lost 5 bases and J 7 bases, leaving 8 bases between the germline ends. The CDR3 covers 12 residues. The CDR3 sequence is CASSPGVGELFF. The CDR3 DNA reads as TGTGCCAGCAGTCCCGGTGTCGGGGAGCTGTTTTTT.

V gene TRBV11-2 combines with J gene TRBJ2-3; 10 bases align to TRBD2. J lost 0 bases, V lost 6 bases, and 6 bases had no gene match. There are 16 residues in the CDR3. Germline V CDR1 and CDR2: SGHAT, FQNNGV. CDR3 nucleotides: TGTGCCAGCAGAATTGGACTAGCGGAGAGCACAGATACGCAGTATTTT. This encodes CASRIGLAESTDTQYF. The variable domain in full, with the rest retrieved from reference TRBV11-2 and TRBJ2-3, is EAGVAQSPRYKIIEKRQSVAFWCNPISGHATLYWYQQILGQGPKLLIQFQNNGVVDDSQLPKDRFSAERLKGVDSTLKIQPAKLEDSAVYLCASRIGLAESTDTQYFGPGTRLTVL.

The rearrangement links TRBV4-3 to TRBJ2-1, with D hard to call. The CDR3 runs to 14 residues. Germline CDR1 reads LGHNA; CDR2 reads YSLEER. The V end lost 3 bases, the J end lost 7 bases, and 13 bases lay between the germline ends. In DNA, the CDR3 is TGCGCCAGCAGCCAGACGGGTCCAAGGAATGAGCAGTTCTTC. This codes for CASSQTGPRNEQFF.